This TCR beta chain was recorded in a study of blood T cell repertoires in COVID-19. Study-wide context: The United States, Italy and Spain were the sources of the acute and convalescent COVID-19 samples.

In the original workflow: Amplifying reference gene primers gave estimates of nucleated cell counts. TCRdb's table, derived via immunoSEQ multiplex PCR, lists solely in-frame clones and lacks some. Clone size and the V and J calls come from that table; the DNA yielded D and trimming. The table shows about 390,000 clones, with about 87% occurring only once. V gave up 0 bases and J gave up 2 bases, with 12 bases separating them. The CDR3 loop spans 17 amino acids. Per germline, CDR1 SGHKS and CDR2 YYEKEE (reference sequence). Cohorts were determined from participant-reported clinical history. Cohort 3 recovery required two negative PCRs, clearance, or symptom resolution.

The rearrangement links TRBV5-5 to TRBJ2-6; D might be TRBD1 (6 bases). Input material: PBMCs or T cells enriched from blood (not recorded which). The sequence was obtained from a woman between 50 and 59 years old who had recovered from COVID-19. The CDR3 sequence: CASSLGQGSAGANVLTF. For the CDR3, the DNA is TGTGCCAGCAGCTTGGGCCAGGGGTCAGCTGGGGCCAACGTCCTGACTTTC.